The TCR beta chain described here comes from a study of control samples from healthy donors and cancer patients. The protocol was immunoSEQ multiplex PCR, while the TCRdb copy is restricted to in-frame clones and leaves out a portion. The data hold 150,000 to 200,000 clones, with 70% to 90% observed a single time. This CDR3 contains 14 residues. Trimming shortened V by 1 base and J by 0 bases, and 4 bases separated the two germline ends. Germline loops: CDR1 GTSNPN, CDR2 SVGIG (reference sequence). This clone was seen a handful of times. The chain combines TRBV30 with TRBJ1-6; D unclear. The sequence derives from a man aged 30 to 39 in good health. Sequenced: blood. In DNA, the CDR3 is TGTGCCTGGAGTGAGAGCTCCTATAATTCACCCCTCCACTTT. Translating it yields CAWSESSYNSPLHF.